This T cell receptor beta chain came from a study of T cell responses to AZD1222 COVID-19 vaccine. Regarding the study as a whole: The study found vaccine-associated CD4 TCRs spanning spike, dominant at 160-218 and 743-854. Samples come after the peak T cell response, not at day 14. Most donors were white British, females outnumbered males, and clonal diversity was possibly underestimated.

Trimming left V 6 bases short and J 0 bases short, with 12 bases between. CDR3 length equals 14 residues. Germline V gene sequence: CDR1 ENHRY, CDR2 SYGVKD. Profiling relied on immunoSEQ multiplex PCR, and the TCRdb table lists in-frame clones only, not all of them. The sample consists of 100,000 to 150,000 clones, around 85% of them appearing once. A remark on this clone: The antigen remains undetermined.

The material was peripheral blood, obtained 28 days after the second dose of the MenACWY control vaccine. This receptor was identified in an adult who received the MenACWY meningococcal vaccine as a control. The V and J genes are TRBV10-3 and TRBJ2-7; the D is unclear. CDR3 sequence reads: CAIRPGSSSYEQYF. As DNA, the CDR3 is TGTGCCATCAGGCCCGGCAGTTCCTCCTACGAGCAGTACTTC.